This passage covers 11 T cell receptor beta chains from one sample sequenced in a study of blood T cell repertoires in COVID-19. Sequenced by immunoSEQ multiplex PCR; TCRdb stores in-frame clones only, minus some. The data show about 75,000 clones, with less than 90% seen just once and around 6% held by the top ten. Material for sequencing was peripheral blood. Every receptor here comes from an elderly man with COVID-19, enrolled during active disease.

This rearrangement joins TRBV7-2 to TRBJ1-2; a weak D match, TRBD1 (6 bases). Trimming cost V 5 bases and J 4 bases, with 11 bases left between them. In germline, CDR1 is SGHTA, CDR2 FQGNSA. CDR3 length: 13 residues. Here the CDR3 reads CASSVQGFYGYTF. In DNA form, the CDR3 reads TGTGCCAGCAGCGTACAGGGATTCTATGGCTACACCTTC.

This clone turned up a few times. The gene calls are TRBV9 and TRBJ2-2; D not resolved. This CDR3 contains 12 residues. In germline, CDR1 is SGDLS, CDR2 YYNGEE. V lost 4 bases to trimming and J lost 7 bases, with 8 bases between them. CDR3 in amino acids: CASSTRSGELFF. DNA for the CDR3: TGTGCCAGCAGCACCCGCAGCGGGGAGCTGTTTTTT.

The rearrangement links TRBV7-9 to TRBJ1-1, with TRBD1 matching 7 bases. Unmatched junction bases numbered 9, after V lost 5 bases and J lost 6 bases. Germline V gene lookup returns CDR1 SEHNR and CDR2 FQNEAQ (reference sequence). The length of the CDR3 is 14 residues. The CDR3 DNA reads as TGTGCCAGCAGCGGACAGACAGGGTTTGCTGAAGCTTTCTTT. Its protein is CASSGQTGFAEAFF.

The chain recombines TRBV4-3 with TRBJ2-5, with 11 bases identical to TRBD2. CDR3 size: 15 residues. Trimming took 0 bases from V and 10 from J; bases not matched to a gene: 7. Germline-derived CDR1 and CDR2 are LGHNA and YSLEER. In DNA form, the CDR3 reads TGCGCCAGCAGCCAAGAAGGCGCTAGCGGGGGGATCCAGTACTTC. Amino acid sequence: CASSQEGASGGIQYF.

The chain uses TRBV11-2 and TRBJ1-6, with 7 bases that match TRBD1. From germline, CDR1 is SGHAT and CDR2 FQNNGV. This CDR3 is 18 amino acids long. V was pared by 5 bases and J by 2 bases, with 12 bases of the junction left unmatched. CDR3 nucleotides: TGTGCCAGCAGCCCCCAGGGGGTAAAAGGCGCCTATAATTCACCCCTCCACTTT. As protein: CASSPQGVKGAYNSPLHF. Variable domain in full (rest from reference TRBV11-2 and TRBJ1-6): EAGVAQSPRYKIIEKRQSVAFWCNPISGHATLYWYQQILGQGPKLLIQFQNNGVVDDSQLPKDRFSAERLKGVDSTLKIQPAKLEDSAVYLCASSPQGVKGAYNSPLHFGNGTRLTVT.

The genes are TRBV9 and TRBJ2-5, with D perhaps TRBD2 (5 bases). The CDR3 consists of 14 residues. Looked up from germline, CDR1 is SGDLS and CDR2 is YYNGEE. V dropped 0 bases and J dropped 2 bases, with 8 bases sitting between them. The CDR3 here is CASSVAWTQETQYF. As DNA, the CDR3 is TGTGCCAGCAGCGTAGCCTGGACTCAAGAGACCCAGTACTTC.

The V and J genes are TRBV6-6 and TRBJ1-2; 7 bases are a match to TRBD1. CDR1 MNHNY and CDR2 SVGAGI come from the germline V gene (reference sequence). With 4 bases clipped from V and 4 bases from J, the junction kept 9 bases outside the gene matches. This CDR3 region has 15 residues. The CDR3 sequence is CASSSHPTGAYGYTF. Written as DNA, the CDR3 is TGTGCCAGCAGTTCCCACCCCACAGGGGCCTATGGCTACACCTTC.

This chain joins TRBV6-5 and TRBJ1-1, with D perhaps matching TRBD1 (6 bases). V lost 7 bases and J lost 0, with 12 bases in between. This CDR3 spans 14 amino acids. Per germline, CDR1 MNHEY and CDR2 SVGAGI. In DNA, the CDR3 is TGTGCCAGCAAAATTGGACAGATGAACACTGAAGCTTTCTTT. Translating it yields CASKIGQMNTEAFF.

The chain couples TRBV2 to TRBJ1-5, with D possibly TRBD1 on 6 matching bases. Germline CDR1 and CDR2: SNHLY and FYNNEI. The CDR3 contains 14 residues. Trimming took off 5 bases at V and 7 bases at J, with 15 bases between the two ends. The CDR3 DNA is TGTGCCAGCAGTCGGGACAACGTAGGGCAGCCCCAGCATTTT. Its translation is CASSRDNVGQPQHF.

The rearrangement joins TRBV6-5 to TRBJ1-1; 8 bases align to TRBD1. Germline loops: CDR1 MNHEY, CDR2 SVGAGI. This CDR3 is built from 16 residues. Trimming took 2 bases from V and 8 from J; bases not matched to a gene: 13. As DNA, the CDR3 is TGTGCCAGCAGTTACGCAGGGCAGGGGGCGCCTGGGGAAGCTTTCTTT. Protein: CASSYAGQGAPGEAFF.

The chain links TRBV11-2 to TRBJ1-2, with D possibly matching TRBD1 (6 bases). The CDR3 consists of 14 residues. Between the trimmed V and J ends, which lost 1 base and 4 bases, there was a span of 10 bases. The germline gives CDR1 SGHAT, CDR2 FQNNGV. The CDR3 here is CASSLVPGAYGYTF. The CDR3 region has the DNA TGTGCCAGCAGCTTAGTTCCAGGGGCCTATGGCTACACCTTC. Together with reference TRBV11-2 and TRBJ1-2, the CDR3 gives the full variable domain: EAGVAQSPRYKIIEKRQSVAFWCNPISGHATLYWYQQILGQGPKLLIQFQNNGVVDDSQLPKDRFSAERLKGVDSTLKIQPAKLEDSAVYLCASSLVPGAYGYTFGSGTRLTVV.